Included here is one TCR beta chain sequence, with context. Its target is unknown. The V gene lost 7 bases and the J gene lost 3 bases, with 14 bases spanning the gap. The CDR3 extends over 14 amino acids. Germline CDR1 is MDHEN and CDR2 is SYDVKM. This entry belongs to a study of post-analysis software for immune sequencing data. As for the study in general: The study covered relapsing-remitting, secondary progressive and progressive-relapsing courses of multiple sclerosis. General observations from the study: Patients had higher frequencies than controls of a few TRBV segments, including TRBV5-6, TRBV5-1 and TRBV20-1. F measure grouped same-batch samples tightly together. Compared against controls, patients with multiple sclerosis displayed significantly lower normalized Chao1 diversity.

Unique molecular identifiers featured in each of the TCR beta cDNA libraries. Each sample of about 0.95 to 11 million input T cells yielded 500,000 or so cDNA molecules, so each molecule approximated one T cell. MiXCR was run by TCRdb on the PCR reads, yielding one entry per CDR3 protein. The repertoire consists of approximately 730,000 distinct CDR3 sequences, with 25% to 30% occurring once and the leading ten covering roughly 0.53%. Sequencing used blood. The clonotype originates from a girl aged 5-17 years with multiple sclerosis. The J gene is TRBJ2-3, the V gene TRBV28; D is perhaps TRBD2 (7 bases). DNA for the CDR3: TGTGCCAGCATACAGGGACTAAAAACAGATACGCAGTATTTT. Translating gives CASIQGLKTDTQYF.